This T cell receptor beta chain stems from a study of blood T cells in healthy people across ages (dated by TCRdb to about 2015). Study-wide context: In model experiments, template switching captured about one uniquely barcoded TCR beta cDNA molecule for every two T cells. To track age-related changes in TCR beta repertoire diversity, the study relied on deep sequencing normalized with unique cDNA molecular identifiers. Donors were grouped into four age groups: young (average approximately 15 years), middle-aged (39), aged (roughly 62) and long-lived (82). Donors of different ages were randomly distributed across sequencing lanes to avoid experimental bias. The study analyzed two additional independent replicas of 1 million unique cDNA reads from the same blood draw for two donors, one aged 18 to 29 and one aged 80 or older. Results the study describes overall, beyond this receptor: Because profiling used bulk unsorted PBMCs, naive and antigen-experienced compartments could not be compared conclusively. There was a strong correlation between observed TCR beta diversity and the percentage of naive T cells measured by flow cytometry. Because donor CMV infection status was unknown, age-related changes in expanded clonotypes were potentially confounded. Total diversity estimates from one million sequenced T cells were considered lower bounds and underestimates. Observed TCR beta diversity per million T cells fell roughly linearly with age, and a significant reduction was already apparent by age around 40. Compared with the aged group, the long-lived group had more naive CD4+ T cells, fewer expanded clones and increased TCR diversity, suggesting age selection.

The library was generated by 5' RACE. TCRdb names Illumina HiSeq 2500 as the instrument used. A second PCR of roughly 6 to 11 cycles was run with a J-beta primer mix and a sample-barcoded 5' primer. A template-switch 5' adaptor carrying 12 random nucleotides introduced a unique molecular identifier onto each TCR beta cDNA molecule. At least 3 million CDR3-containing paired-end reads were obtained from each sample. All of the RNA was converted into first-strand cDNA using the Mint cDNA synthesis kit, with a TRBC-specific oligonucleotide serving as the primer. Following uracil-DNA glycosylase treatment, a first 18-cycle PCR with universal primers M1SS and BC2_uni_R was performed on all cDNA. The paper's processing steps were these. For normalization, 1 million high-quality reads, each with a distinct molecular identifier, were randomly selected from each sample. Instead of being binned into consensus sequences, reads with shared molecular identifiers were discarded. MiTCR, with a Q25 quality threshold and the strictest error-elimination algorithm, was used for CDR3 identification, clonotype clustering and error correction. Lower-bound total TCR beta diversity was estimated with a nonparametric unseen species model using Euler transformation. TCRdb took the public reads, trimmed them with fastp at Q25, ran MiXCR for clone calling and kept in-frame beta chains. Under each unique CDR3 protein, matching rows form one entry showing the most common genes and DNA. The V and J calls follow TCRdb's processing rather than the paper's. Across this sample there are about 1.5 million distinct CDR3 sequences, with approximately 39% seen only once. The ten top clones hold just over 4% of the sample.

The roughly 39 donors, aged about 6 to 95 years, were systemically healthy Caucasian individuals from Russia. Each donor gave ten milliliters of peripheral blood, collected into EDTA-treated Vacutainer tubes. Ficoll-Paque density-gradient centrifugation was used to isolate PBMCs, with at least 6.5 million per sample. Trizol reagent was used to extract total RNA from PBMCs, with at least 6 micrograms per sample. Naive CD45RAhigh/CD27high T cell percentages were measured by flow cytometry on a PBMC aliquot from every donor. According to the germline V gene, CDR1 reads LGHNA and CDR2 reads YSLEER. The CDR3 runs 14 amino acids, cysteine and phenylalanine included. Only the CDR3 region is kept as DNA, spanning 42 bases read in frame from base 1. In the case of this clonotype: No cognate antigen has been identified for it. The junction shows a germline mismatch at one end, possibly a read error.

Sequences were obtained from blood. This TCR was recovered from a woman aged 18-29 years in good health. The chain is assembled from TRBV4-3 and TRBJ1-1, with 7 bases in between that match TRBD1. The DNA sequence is TGCGCCGGCAGCCAAGATCCCCGGGACAGAGAAGCTTTCTTT. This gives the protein CAGSQDPRDREAFF.